These T cell receptor beta chains were read from a single sample in a study of shared T cell receptors in the human thymus. Using immunoSEQ multiplex PCR, the repertoire was profiled, and TCRdb retains in-frame clones only, with some absent. The sample records approximately 580,000 clones, approximately 78% being singletons. This sample also belongs to another study, concerning human thymus T cells.

Material: thymocytes. The receptor set was obtained from a boy in the first two years of life with a congenital heart defect. Both conserved end residues are part of each CDR3. The order of the fields is J gene, clone size, CDR3 length, D gene, V gene, CDR3 protein, CDR3 DNA. A D gene is named only where the DNA matches it firmly. Expanded clones get a size class; other rows say once, few or many, or leave the size out.

TRBJ1-3	-	15	-	TRBV6-1	CASSSRDSSGNTIYF	TGTGCCAGCAGTTCCCGGGACTCCTCTGGAAACACCATATATTTT
TRBJ2-1	-	13	TRBD2	TRBV5-1	CASSLTSGVGQFF	TGCGCCAGCAGCTTGACTAGCGGGGTTGGGCAGTTCTTC
TRBJ2-4	few	16	TRBD1	TRBV15	CATSPEDRGPKNIQYF	TGTGCCACCAGCCCAGAGGACAGGGGGCCCAAAAACATTCAGTACTTC
TRBJ1-3	-	15	-	TRBV19	CASRWRGAISSTIYF	TGTGCCAGTCGGTGGCGGGGAGCCATCTCGAGTACCATATATTTT
TRBJ1-1	-	14	-	TRBV5-1	CASSAGPCGTEAFF	TGCGCCAGCAGCGCGGGGCCATGTGGGACTGAAGCTTTCTTT
TRBJ2-5	-	14	-	TRBV7-7	CASSRGHDQETQYF	TGTGCCAGCAGCCGCGGACACGATCAAGAGACCCAGTACTTC
TRBJ2-7	-	22	TRBD2	TRBV10-3	CAISVGTNAGTSGMGGSYEQYF	TGTGCCATCAGTGTCGGAACTAACGCCGGGACTAGCGGGATGGGGGGTTCCTACGAGCAGTACTTC
TRBJ2-7	-	15	-	TRBV7-9	CASSSLVQATYEQYF	TGTGCCAGCAGCTCCCTGGTCCAGGCCACCTACGAGCAGTACTTC
TRBJ2-2	-	19	TRBD2	TRBV4-3	CASSQGGLADITNTGELFF	TGCGCCAGCAGCCAAGGGGGACTAGCGGATATAACGAACACCGGGGAGCTGTTTTTT
TRBJ2-2	-	14	-	TRBV9	CASSLRQDTGELFF	TGTGCCAGCAGCCTGAGACAAGACACCGGGGAGCTGTTTTTT
TRBJ1-5	-	15	TRBD1	TRBV5-6	CASSQGTGGDQPQHF	TGTGCCAGCAGCCAGGGGACAGGAGGCGATCAGCCCCAGCATTTT
TRBJ2-1	-	16	-	TRBV7-8	CASRSSGGGSYNEQFF	TGTGCCAGCAGATCTAGCGGAGGGGGCTCCTACAATGAGCAGTTCTTC
TRBJ1-2	-	15	TRBD1	TRBV19	CASSPPGTGGYGYTF	TGTGCCAGTTCCCCTCCAGGGACAGGGGGCTATGGCTACACCTTC
TRBJ2-7	few	16	TRBD2	TRBV7-9	CASSLSGSGETYEQYF	TGTGCCAGCAGCCTCTCGGGCAGCGGGGAAACCTACGAGCAGTACTTC
TRBJ2-7	-	16	TRBD1	TRBV11-2	CASSLFTGTGPYEQYF	TGTGCCAGCAGCCTATTCACCGGGACAGGCCCCTACGAGCAGTACTTC
TRBJ2-7	once	19	TRBD1	TRBV11-2	CASSFRVPREGTGLGEQYF	TGTGCCAGCAGCTTTAGGGTCCCCCGGGAAGGGACAGGGCTAGGCGAGCAGTACTTC
TRBJ2-7	once	14	-	TRBV5-1	CASSLVGRNYEQYF	TGCGCCAGCAGCTTGGTGGGCCGAAACTACGAGCAGTACTTC
TRBJ2-7	-	16	-	TRBV27	CASSLLSFAGFYEQYF	TGTGCCAGCAGTCTTCTTTCGTTCGCAGGGTTCTACGAGCAGTACTTC
TRBJ2-4	-	15	-	TRBV11-3	CASSTRSGAKNIQYF	TGTGCCAGCAGCACCCGTAGCGGAGCCAAAAACATTCAGTACTTC
TRBJ2-6	-	19	-	TRBV15	CATSRDLYGGADGANVLTF	TGTGCCACCAGCAGAGATCTTTATGGAGGGGCCGATGGGGCCAACGTCCTGACTTTC
TRBJ2-6	-	16	TRBD1	TRBV5-1	CASSSRDRAGANVLTF	TGCGCCAGCAGCTCCCGGGACAGGGCTGGGGCCAACGTCCTGACTTTC
TRBJ2-1	-	18	TRBD2	TRBV19	CASSIRPMAGGSYNEQFF	TGTGCCAGTAGTATCCGCCCCATGGCGGGAGGCTCCTACAATGAGCAGTTCTTC
TRBJ2-5	-	17	TRBD1	TRBV14	CASSQEGRQGVGETQYF	TGTGCCAGCAGCCAAGAAGGGAGACAGGGGGTGGGGGAGACCCAGTACTTC
TRBJ2-7	-	17	TRBD2	TRBV11-2	CASSLDNGTIGSYEQYF	TGTGCCAGCAGCTTAGATAACGGGACTATTGGCTCCTACGAGCAGTACTTC
TRBJ1-2	once	17	TRBD1	TRBV5-1	CASSPADDRGTPYGYTF	TGCGCCAGCAGCCCGGCGGACGACAGGGGGACCCCCTATGGCTACACCTTC
TRBJ2-5	few	15	TRBD2	TRBV28	CASSSLAGGRETQYF	TGTGCCAGCAGTTCTTTGGCGGGAGGGCGGGAGACCCAGTACTTC
TRBJ2-5	once	13	-	TRBV29-1	CSVEGRRGETQYF	TGCAGCGTTGAAGGGCGTAGGGGGGAGACCCAGTACTTC
TRBJ2-7	few	16	-	TRBV30	CAWSGRFAGASYEQYF	TGTGCCTGGAGTGGGCGTTTTGCGGGGGCTTCCTACGAGCAGTACTTC
TRBJ2-1	few	15	TRBD1	TRBV6-9	CASSYSTGSYNEQFF	TGTGCCAGCAGTTACTCGACAGGGTCTTACAATGAGCAGTTCTTC
TRBJ2-4	-	20	TRBD1	TRBV2	CASSEEMGKLDRLAKNIQYF	TGTGCCAGCAGTGAAGAGATGGGGAAATTGGACAGGCTAGCCAAAAACATTCAGTACTTC
TRBJ1-1	-	15	-	TRBV11-2	CASTRSGPGGTEAFF	TGTGCCAGCACCAGGTCAGGGCCCGGGGGAACTGAAGCTTTCTTT
TRBJ2-1	-	16	TRBD2	TRBV4-2	CASSQGSGRAYNEQFF	TGTGCCAGCAGCCAGGGGAGCGGGAGGGCCTACAATGAGCAGTTCTTC
TRBJ2-4	-	18	-	TRBV12-5	CASGLSGRVVLTKNIQYF	TGTGCTAGTGGTTTGTCTGGGCGGGTGGTGCTGACCAAAAACATTCAGTACTTC
TRBJ2-2	-	15	-	TRBV14	CASSIRLVETGELFF	TGTGCCAGCAGCATACGACTGGTTGAGACGGGGGAGCTGTTTTTT
TRBJ2-5	-	14	TRBD1	TRBV25-1	CASSDPGQGGTQYF	TGTGCCAGCAGTGATCCTGGACAGGGGGGGACCCAGTACTTC
TRBJ2-7	once	13	-	TRBV6-4	CATQGFRGYEQYF	TGTGCCACCCAGGGCTTCAGAGGCTACGAGCAGTACTTC
TRBJ2-3	-	15	TRBD1	TRBV5-1	CASSAGQGDTDTQYF	TGCGCCAGCAGCGCGGGACAGGGGGACACAGATACGCAGTATTTT
TRBJ2-1	-	15	TRBD2	TRBV5-6	CASSPPSGSYNEQFF	TGTGCCAGCAGCCCCCCTAGCGGTTCCTACAATGAGCAGTTCTTC
TRBJ2-6	-	18	TRBD1	TRBV9	CASSVRQGDPSGANVLTF	TGTGCCAGCAGCGTCAGACAGGGGGATCCCTCTGGGGCCAACGTCCTGACTTTC
TRBJ2-2	-	15	-	TRBV28	CASSLRFHYTGELFF	TGTGCCAGCAGTTTACGGTTTCACTACACCGGGGAGCTGTTTTTT
TRBJ2-3	few	13	-	TRBV7-2	CASSKGGLDTQYF	TGTGCCAGCAGCAAAGGGGGATTAGATACGCAGTATTTT
TRBJ2-2	-	14	-	TRBV27	CASSSGLYTGELFF	TGTGCCAGCAGTTCGGGACTCTACACCGGGGAGCTGTTTTTT
TRBJ2-7	-	15	TRBD1	TRBV2	CASSTRQGETHEQYF	TGTGCCAGCAGTACCCGACAGGGCGAAACCCACGAGCAGTACTTC